Each of the 17 T cell receptor beta chains below was sequenced from the same sample in a study of Ad26.COV2.S vaccination and SARS-CoV-2 variants. Data came from immunoSEQ multiplex PCR; TCRdb stores just in-frame clones and leaves some out. The table has 97,000 or so clones, around three quarters seen once. Sequenced here: peripheral blood, sampled after recovery from COVID-19. The receptors stem from a human donor who had recovered from COVID-19.

As for this clone: This specimen includes other DNA sequences encoding the same CDR3. This chain connects TRBV7-3 to TRBJ1-2, with D possibly matching TRBD1 (6 bases). Germline CDR1 is SGHTA and CDR2 is FQGTGA. CDR3 length: 13 amino acids. The ends were cut back, 5 bases at V and 2 bases at J, with 9 bases in the middle. As DNA, the CDR3 is TGTGCCAGCAGCCCACAGGGCAACTATGGCTACACCTTC. Its translation is CASSPQGNYGYTF.

Only a few counts were recorded for this clone. V usage is TRBV2 and J usage is TRBJ2-3; D ambiguous. The CDR3 loop spans 12 amino acids. In germline, CDR1 is SNHLY, CDR2 FYNNEI. V was pared by 8 bases and J by 0 bases, with 6 bases between. The CDR3, as DNA: TGTGCCAGCGTGAAGAGCACAGATACGCAGTATTTT. Its translation: CASVKSTDTQYF. Full variable domain (missing parts from reference TRBV2 and TRBJ2-3): EPEVTQTPSHQVTQMGQEVILRCVPISNHLYFYWYRQILGQKVEFLVSFYNNEISEKSEIFDDQFSVERPDGSNFTLKIRSTKLEDSAMYFCASVKSTDTQYFGPGTRLTVL.

The chain is built from TRBV9 and TRBJ2-6; D may correspond to TRBD1 or TRBD2 (5 bases each). Trimming left V 5 bases short and J 4 bases short, with 16 bases between. The CDR3 has 16 amino acids. CDR1 SGDLS and CDR2 YYNGEE come from the germline V gene. The CDR3 loop reads CASSLPLGEGANVLTF. The DNA for the CDR3 is TGTGCCAGCAGTCTCCCCTTGGGGGAGGGGGCCAACGTCCTGACTTTC.

This clone was counted a single time. V and J are TRBV7-9 and TRBJ1-4; D not certain. The germline V gene has CDR1 SEHNR and CDR2 FQNEAQ (reference sequence). The CDR3 totals 15 residues. V dropped 4 bases and J dropped 5 bases, with 14 bases sitting between them. As DNA, the CDR3 is TGTGCCAGCAGCTCAGACTCCTGGGGAAATGAAAAACTGTTTTTT. Its protein product is CASSSDSWGNEKLFF.

This clone was seen a handful of times. The chain combines TRBV2 with TRBJ1-3; tentative D call: TRBD1 (5 bases). The CDR3 covers 13 residues. V lost 8 bases and J 4 bases, leaving 12 bases between the germline ends. CDR1 and CDR2 (germline): SNHLY, FYNNEI. In nucleotides, the CDR3 is TGTGCCAGCGGGTCAGGGAGAGGAAACACCATATATTTT. This codes for CASGSGRGNTIYF.

This chain joins TRBV27 and TRBJ1-1; 7 nucleotides line up with TRBD1. CDR3 length equals 16 residues. J gave up 5 bases and V 5 bases, and 14 bases lay outside the gene matches. Germline V gives CDR1 MNHEY, CDR2 SMNVEV (reference sequence). The CDR3 here is CASSRDSYGQSTEAFF. DNA for the CDR3: TGTGCCAGCAGTCGGGACAGTTATGGACAAAGTACTGAAGCTTTCTTT.

This clone came up once. The V gene is TRBV5-4, the J gene TRBJ2-2; 7 bases fit TRBD1. Germline V gene data show CDR1 as SGHNT and CDR2 as YYREEE (reference sequence). This CDR3 region has 14 residues. Trimming took 7 bases from V and 1 from J; bases not matched to a gene: 4. This CDR3 reads CASQGQLNTGELFF. CDR3 bases: TGTGCCAGCCAGGGACAGTTGAACACCGGGGAGCTGTTTTTT.

The chain recombines TRBV5-1 with TRBJ2-5, with D possibly TRBD2 on 5 matching bases. There are 14 residues in the CDR3. V was shortened by 3 bases and J by 5 bases, with 14 bases between the two germline ends. In germline, CDR1 is SGHRS, CDR2 YFSETQ. CDR3 protein: CASSSNTGSETQYF. The CDR3 nucleotides are TGCGCCAGCAGCTCAAACACGGGGTCGGAGACCCAGTACTTC.

By sample fraction, this clone is medium-sized. The J gene is TRBJ1-2, the V gene TRBV7-9; unclear D gene. The CDR3 length is 15 residues. Germline lookup yields CDR1 SEHNR and CDR2 FQNEAQ (reference sequence). V lost 1 base, J lost 3 bases, and 12 bases lay in between. Here the CDR3 DNA reads TGTGCCAGCAGCTTAGTAGCGGCAGAATACTATGGCTACACCTTC. It yields the protein CASSLVAAEYYGYTF.

The chain joins TRBV4-2 to TRBJ2-3; 10 bases line up with TRBD2. The CDR3 contains 16 residues. Per germline, CDR1 LGHNA and CDR2 YNFKEQ. V gave up 0 bases and J gave up 7 bases; unmatched junction bases: 7. CDR3 in DNA: TGTGCCAGCAGCCAAGACCGGGGTAGCGGGGGGTATACGCAGTATTTT. Translating gives CASSQDRGSGGYTQYF.

This clone occurred a few times. The chain carries TRBV6-5 and TRBJ2-1; 10 bases map to TRBD1. This CDR3 contains 13 residues. Trimming at V came to 7 bases and at J to 8 bases, leaving 5 bases not matched to a gene. Germline V lookup: CDR1 MNHEY, CDR2 SVGAGI. The DNA for the CDR3 is TGTGCCAGCACTAGGGACAGGGGAGATGAGCAGTTCTTC. Its protein is CASTRDRGDEQFF.

This clone is a singleton in its sample. The rearrangement joins TRBV3-1 (or the pseudogene TRBV3-2) to TRBJ2-2; D is perhaps TRBD1 (6 bases). The V gene's germline CDR1 is LGHDT and CDR2 YNNKEL (reference sequence). Trimming left V 2 bases short and J 6 bases short, with 13 bases between. The CDR3 is 15 amino acids. CDR3 sequence reads: CASSQPTGKAGELFF. CDR3 nucleotides: TGTGCCAGCAGCCAACCCACAGGGAAGGCCGGGGAGCTGTTTTTT.

For the CDR3, the DNA is TGCGCCAGCAGCCAGTGGGGGACCGGGACAGGGGATGAAAAACTGTTTTTT. Translating it yields CASSQWGTGTGDEKLFF. The rearrangement uses TRBV5-1 and TRBJ1-4, with 10 bases lining up with TRBD1. Unmatched junction bases numbered 12, after V lost 4 bases and J lost 6 bases. Germline CDR1 is SGHRS and CDR2 is YFSETQ. The CDR3 spans 17 residues.

The chain has TRBV3-1 (or the pseudogene TRBV3-2) and TRBJ2-7, with D uncertain. This CDR3 comprises 14 residues. Germline CDR1 LGHDT, CDR2 YNNKEL (reference sequence). V lost 1 base and J lost 2, with 9 bases in between. The CDR3 reads CASSQGTDPYEQYF. The CDR3 DNA sequence: TGTGCCAGCAGCCAAGGGACGGATCCCTACGAGCAGTACTTC.

The gene calls are TRBV14 and TRBJ2-1; 11 bases agree with TRBD1. Trimming cost V 0 bases and J 8 bases; bases outside gene matches: 6. Per germline, CDR1 SGHDN and CDR2 FVKESK. CDR3 size: 16 residues. The DNA of the CDR3 is TGTGCCAGCAGCCAAGATCCGGGACAGGGGGTAGATGAGCAGTTCTTC. It is translated as CASSQDPGQGVDEQFF.

This clone was seen only once. The rearrangement joins TRBV5-1 to TRBJ1-4, with D possibly matching TRBD1 (5 bases). Trimming took off 4 bases at V and 0 bases at J, with 10 bases between the two ends. Germline loops: CDR1 SGHRS, CDR2 YFSETQ. The CDR3 runs to 15 residues. CDR3 sequence (DNA): TGCGCCAGCAGCCTCGACAGACCAACTAATGAAAAACTGTTTTTT. Amino acid sequence: CASSLDRPTNEKLFF.

The J gene is TRBJ2-3, the V gene TRBV12-2; TRBD2, the table's D call, was not compared with the DNA. TRBV12-2 is flagged as a pseudogene. CDR3 length: 17 residues. In nucleotides, the CDR3 is TGTGCAAGTCGCAGGAATGGGACTAGCGGGGGTGGAGATACGCAGTATTTT. This codes for CASRRNGTSGGGDTQYF.